The entry below describes one T cell receptor beta chain. Its antigen is undetermined. This entry is derived from a study of blood T cells in healthy people across ages. Whole-study context: Per two T cells, about one barcoded beta molecule was captured through template switching. Findings and limits, study-wide: Per-million-T-cell TCR beta diversity fell roughly linearly with age.

The second PCR ran roughly 7 to 12 cycles with a sample-barcoded 5' primer and J-beta primers. Using its own MiXCR run on the 5' RACE reads, TCRdb lists one record per CDR3 protein. Of fewer than 1,000,000 distinct CDR3 sequences in the sample, roughly 46% were seen once. Each sample yielded at least 5 micrograms of PBMC total RNA. The V end lost 2 bases, the J end lost 2 bases, and 17 bases lay between the germline ends. CDR1 and CDR2 from the germline V gene are MNHEY and SVGEGT. The CDR3 length is 17 residues. The rearrangement joins TRBV6-2 or TRBV6-3 to TRBJ2-3; D is possibly TRBD2 (5 bases). The specimen was blood. This TCR was sampled from a man older than 75 in good health. CDR3 sequence (DNA): TGTGCCAGCAGTTACGCCCAGCCGGCGGGCCACACAGATACGCAGTATTTT. Translated, it gives CASSYAQPAGHTDTQYF.